The 10 T cell receptor beta chains presented below share a single source sample, sequenced in a study of T-cell memory formation after mild COVID-19. TCRdb passed the 5' RACE reads through MiXCR, listing each CDR3 protein once. The data show 540,000 or so distinct CDR3 sequences, 20% seen once. Sequencing used PBMCs or a T cell subset sorted from them (not recorded which). The receptors come from an adult woman who had mild COVID-19 (a few samples of this study predate the infection). Cell type and time point are not known.

CDR3 sequence: CASSLGTSGINEQFF. Written as DNA, the CDR3 is TGTGCCAGCAGCTTAGGGACTAGCGGGATTAATGAGCAGTTCTTC. The rearrangement joins TRBV7-3 to TRBJ2-1, with 13 bases aligning to TRBD2. The CDR3 is 15 residues long. Germline CDR1 and CDR2: SGHTA and FQGTGA. V lost 2 bases and J lost 7; bases outside the gene matches: 2.

This clonotype came up a few times. V is TRBV4-3 and J is TRBJ1-1; D call uncertain. The CDR3 has 15 amino acids. V was cut by 1 base and J by 0 bases, with 9 bases left in between. Looked up from germline, CDR1 is LGHNA and CDR2 is YSLEER. The CDR3 sequence is CASSQAGDLNTEAFF. The CDR3 nucleotides are TGCGCCAGCAGCCAAGCGGGAGATTTGAACACTGAAGCTTTCTTT.

The chain employs TRBV19 and TRBJ1-4, with D possibly TRBD1 on 5 matching bases. V lost 7 bases, J lost 8 bases, and 14 bases lay in between. CDR3 length: 13 residues. Germline V gives CDR1 LNHDA, CDR2 SQIVND (reference sequence). CDR3 nucleotide sequence: TGTGCCAGTACCGGGACTTATCGCGAAAAACTGTTTTTT. Its translation is CASTGTYREKLFF.

J is TRBJ2-4 and V is TRBV2; 9 bases are a match to TRBD2. The junction had 7 bases not matched to a gene; V was cut back by 10 bases and J by 0 bases. Per the germline V gene, CDR1 is SNHLY and CDR2 is FYNNEI. The CDR3 is 15 amino acids. The CDR3 nucleotides are TGTGCCACCCAAAGGACTAGCGAAGCCAAAAACATTCAGTACTTC. It yields the protein CATQRTSEAKNIQYF.

In its sample, this clonotype was seen a few times. The chain uses TRBV7-9 and TRBJ2-7; 9 bases match TRBD2. CDR3 length equals 14 residues. CDR1 is SEHNR and CDR2 is FQNEAQ in the germline V gene (reference sequence). V shed 2 bases and J 5 bases; nucleotides not matched to a gene: 4. CDR3 bases: TGTGCCAGCAGCTTATCCAGCGGGAGGAACGAGCAGTACTTC. It encodes CASSLSSGRNEQYF.

This clonotype has a handful of counts. The gene calls are TRBV18 and TRBJ1-5, with D perhaps matching TRBD1 (6 bases). V lost 0 bases and J 2 bases, leaving 8 bases between the germline ends. CDR1 and CDR2 (germline): KGHSH, LQKENI. The CDR3 length is 15 residues. DNA of the CDR3: TGTGCCAGCTCACCACCGGGGGCGGGCAATCAGCCCCAGCATTTT. It encodes CASSPPGAGNQPQHF.

The chain is built from TRBV7-2 and TRBJ2-1; 8 bases align to TRBD1. With V trimmed by 5 bases and J by 6 bases, 12 bases remained unmatched. This CDR3 is 16 amino acids long. The V gene's germline CDR1 is SGHTA and CDR2 FQGNSA. The CDR3 protein is CASSPGQGAYANEQFF. In DNA, the CDR3 is TGTGCCAGCAGCCCCGGGCAGGGGGCCTATGCCAATGAGCAGTTCTTC.

This clonotype was counted many times. This chain connects TRBV12-3 or TRBV12-4 to TRBJ2-5, with 8 bases aligning to TRBD1. There are 15 residues in the CDR3. J gave up 4 bases and V 4 bases, and 8 bases lay outside the gene matches. The CDR3 loop is CASSSPDRGGETQYF. DNA of the CDR3: TGTGCCAGCAGTTCACCTGACAGGGGCGGAGAGACCCAGTACTTC.

This clonotype came up a few times. The rearrangement uses TRBV9 and TRBJ2-7, with TRBD2 matching over 7 bases. This CDR3 is built from 15 residues. Trimming took 3 bases from V and 5 from J; bases not matched to a gene: 11. Germline V gene data show CDR1 as SGDLS and CDR2 as YYNGEE. CDR3 region: CASSESPFRGDEQYF. The CDR3 nucleotides are TGTGCCAGCAGCGAGTCCCCCTTTCGGGGGGACGAGCAGTACTTC.

V and J are TRBV4-3 and TRBJ1-5, with 12 bases lining up with TRBD1. This CDR3 spans 14 amino acids. Trimming at V came to 4 bases and at J to 11 bases, leaving 6 bases not matched to a gene. The V gene's germline CDR1 is LGHNA and CDR2 YSLEER. This CDR3 reads CASSRGQGATSQHF. CDR3 coding DNA: TGCGCCAGCAGCCGGGGACAGGGGGCCACGTCCCAGCATTTT.